Listed below are T cell receptor beta chains from one sample, sequenced in a study of identical twins. TCRdb reanalysed the 5' RACE reads using MiXCR and keeps one entry per CDR3 protein. The sample has approximately 590,000 distinct CDR3 sequences; 9.6% are singletons. Separately, the same data were catalogued under a study of yellow fever vaccine responses in identical twins.

The sequencing sample was made of PBMCs. These receptors were obtained from a woman under 30 in good health. The CDR3 runs from the conserved cysteine through the conserved F or W. The D gene is left open where the match is weak. Expanded clones are given a class, and other clones once, few, many or no size at all.

v_call,d_call,clone_size,j_call,cdr3_nt,cdr3_aa
TRBV20-1,-,-,TRBJ2-7,TGCAGTGCTAGGTTTCAGGGATCGGTCTACGAGCAGTACTTC,CSARFQGSVYEQYF
TRBV5-1,TRBD2,many,TRBJ2-2,TGCGCCAGCAGCTTGTGGCCCAGCGGGAGGGGGACCGGGGAGCTGTTTTTT,CASSLWPSGRGTGELFF
TRBV11-1,TRBD2,many,TRBJ2-7,TGTGCCAGCAGCCCCGGGGCAGCGGGAGGGCCGTCTTTCTACGAGCAGTACTTC,CASSPGAAGGPSFYEQYF
TRBV5-6,TRBD1,many,TRBJ1-5,TGTGCCAGCAGCCTTACGACAGGGCTGGACAATCAGCCCCAGCATTTT,CASSLTTGLDNQPQHF
TRBV7-9,-,many,TRBJ2-3,TGTGCCAGCAGCCTCTTCCCAGATACGCAGTATTTT,CASSLFPDTQYF
TRBV14,TRBD2,few,TRBJ2-7,TGTGCCAGCAGCCAAGTTCCAGGGGGCATGGTAGCGGGGGGTTCTTCCATCTCCTACGAGCAGTACTTC,CASSQVPGGMVAGGSSISYEQYF
TRBV6-5,-,-,TRBJ2-7,TGTGCCAGCCGGGACTTCTACGAGCAGTACTTC,CASRDFYEQYF
TRBV5-1,-,-,TRBJ2-7,TGCGCCAGCAGCTTGGCAGATACCTACGAGCAGTACTTC,CASSLADTYEQYF
TRBV19,TRBD2,few,TRBJ2-7,TGTGCCAGTAGTATTGGGGGGGGCTACGAGCAGTACTTC,CASSIGGGYEQYF
TRBV29-1,-,-,TRBJ2-2,TGCAGCGTTGAAGATTCCGTTTCCGGGGAGCTGTTTTTT,CSVEDSVSGELFF
TRBV5-1,-,few,TRBJ1-1,TGCGCCAGCAGCTTGGGGGGGCAGATGATGAACACTGAAGCTTTCTTT,CASSLGGQMMNTEAFF
TRBV7-2,TRBD1,many,TRBJ2-3,TGTGCCAGCAGCTTTACCGGGACAGGGGGCGCAGATACGCAGTATTTT,CASSFTGTGGADTQYF
TRBV3-1,TRBD2,-,TRBJ2-7,TGTGCCAGCAGCCGCCCGGGACTAGCGGATTCCTCCTACGAGCAGTACTTC,CASSRPGLADSSYEQYF
TRBV30,-,-,TRBJ2-1,TGTGCCTGGAGTGAGACAGGCAATGAGCAGTTCTTC,CAWSETGNEQFF
TRBV7-3,-,few,TRBJ1-2,TGTGCCAGCAGCTTAGAGTTAGGGCGAGGCTACACCTTC,CASSLELGRGYTF
TRBV12-3/TRBV12-4,TRBD1,-,TRBJ1-6,TGTGCCAGCAGTACCAGGACAGGGATGAATTCACCCCTCCACTTT,CASSTRTGMNSPLHF
TRBV24-1,TRBD1,few,TRBJ2-3,TGTGCCACCAGTGACCCGACCCCAGGGGGCCCAGATACGCAGTATTTT,CATSDPTPGGPDTQYF
TRBV7-7,TRBD2,many,TRBJ2-1,TGTGCTAGCAGCCTCATGGGGGGAGGGAGCTCCTACAATGAGCAGTTCTTC,CASSLMGGGSSYNEQFF
TRBV4-3,TRBD2,many,TRBJ2-7,TGCGCCAGCAGCCAAGCTCGCCTACTAGCGGGAGCCCCCTACGAGCAGTACTTC,CASSQARLLAGAPYEQYF
TRBV12-3/TRBV12-4,-,few,TRBJ2-2,TGTGCCAGCAGTTTTGGGCCTCTCGGGGAGCTGTTTTTT,CASSFGPLGELFF
TRBV25-1,-,-,TRBJ2-5,TGTGCCAGCAGTGAAGCACGACATCTCCAAGAGACCCAGTACTTC,CASSEARHLQETQYF
TRBV5-1,-,few,TRBJ2-7,TGCGCCAGCAGCCGAGGGACTCGACAGGCTGTTTACGAGCAGTACTTC,CASSRGTRQAVYEQYF
TRBV7-9,-,-,TRBJ2-1,TGTGCCAGCCTACAGGGCTACAATGAGCAGTTCTTC,CASLQGYNEQFF
TRBV9,-,-,TRBJ2-1,TGTGCCAGCAGCCCCCTGGGGAGTGGTTCGGATGAGCAGTTCTTC,CASSPLGSGSDEQFF
TRBV4-3,-,many,TRBJ2-3,TGCGCCAGCAGCCAAGACAGGGACACCACAGATACGCAGTATTTT,CASSQDRDTTDTQYF
TRBV12-3/TRBV12-4,TRBD1,-,TRBJ1-5,TGTGCCAGCAGCGAGGGGACAGGGGGAGGGCAGCCCCAGCATTTT,CASSEGTGGGQPQHF
TRBV5-1,TRBD1,few,TRBJ2-2,TGCGCCAGCTTCGACAGGGGAGACACCGGGGAGCTGTTTTTT,CASFDRGDTGELFF
TRBV11-2,TRBD1,-,TRBJ2-5,TGTGCCAGCAGCTTAGGAGCGGGACCCGGGACAGGGGGCGCGGAGACCCAGTACTTC,CASSLGAGPGTGGAETQYF
TRBV12-3/TRBV12-4,TRBD1,few,TRBJ2-5,TGTGCCAGCAGTTTTAACAGGGGGCGCGGGGAGACCCAGTACTTC,CASSFNRGRGETQYF
TRBV6-1,-,few,TRBJ1-1,TGTGCCAGCAGTCAGGGGATTCAAAGCGGAGCTTTCTTT,CASSQGIQSGAFF
TRBV15,-,few,TRBJ2-1,TGTGCCACCAGCAGTAATTACAATGAGCAGTTCTTC,CATSSNYNEQFF
TRBV7-2,-,many,TRBJ2-3,TGTGCCAGCAGCCTACGACCAGATACTCAAGGGCAGTATTTT,CASSLRPDTQGQYF
TRBV12-3/TRBV12-4,-,many,TRBJ2-5,TGTGCCAGCAGTCAGACGGAATACCAAGAGACCCAGTACTTC,CASSQTEYQETQYF
TRBV3-1,-,many,TRBJ1-2,TGTGCCAGCAGCCAACCGGACCACTACTATGGCTACACCTTC,CASSQPDHYYGYTF
TRBV14,TRBD2,few,TRBJ2-7,TGTGCCAGCAGCCAAGTGGTATACGGGACTAGCGGGAGTGTGCAGTACTTC,CASSQVVYGTSGSVQYF
TRBV2,-,many,TRBJ2-1,TGTGCCAGCAGTGATCGGCGAAGCAATGAGCAGTTCTTC,CASSDRRSNEQFF
TRBV5-1,-,many,TRBJ2-5,TGCGCCAGCAGCGCATGGGACGGAGAGACCCAGTACTTC,CASSAWDGETQYF